Below, 25 T cell receptor beta chains from the same sample are listed, as sequenced in a study of CD8+ T cells in alopecia areata. Reverse transcribed after extraction, RNA yielded cDNA as the sequencing template. Measured with immunoSEQ multiplex PCR; TCRdb has only the in-frame clones, and not every one. The table has more than 200,000 clones, approximately 72% seen once; the top ten hold approximately 1.2%. The treatment: oral pan-JAK inhibitor, 5-10 mg twice daily. Sequenced here: CD4+ T cells sorted from blood, sampled at week 44, from a patient treated with tofacitinib. The receptors come from a human donor with alopecia areata.

This chain joins TRBV2 and TRBJ2-1; TRBD2 aligns across 7 bases. J was trimmed by 4 bases and V by 6 bases; bases with no gene match: 6. Germline CDR1 SNHLY, CDR2 FYNNEI. There are 14 residues in the CDR3. In DNA form, the CDR3 reads TGTGCCAGCAGCGTAGAGCGGGGTTACAATGAGCAGTTCTTC. This codes for CASSVERGYNEQFF.

This chain links TRBV9 with TRBJ2-2, with D tentatively TRBD1 or TRBD2 (5 bases each). This CDR3 region has 13 residues. Germline CDR1 SGDLS, CDR2 YYNGEE. V was shortened by 8 bases and J by 5 bases, with 13 bases between the two germline ends. The chain's CDR3 is CASELWGTGELFF. The CDR3 nucleotides read TGTGCCAGTGAACTTTGGGGGACCGGGGAGCTGTTTTTT.

The V call is TRBV29-1, the J call TRBJ2-6; 7 bases match TRBD1. V trimming: 6 bases; J trimming: 0 bases; junction bases outside the gene matches: 8. The CDR3 has 16 amino acids. Per germline, CDR1 SQVTM and CDR2 ANQGSEA. The CDR3, as DNA: TGCAGCGTGAGGACAGGCTTCAGCTCTGGGGCCAACGTCCTGACTTTC. Translation gives CSVRTGFSSGANVLTF.

This clone occurred once. J is TRBJ1-1 and V is TRBV5-6; TRBD1 matches 9 bases. The trim removed 4 bases at V and 6 bases at J, leaving 7 bases unmatched. Germline CDR1 SGHDT, CDR2 YYEEEE. The CDR3 has 14 residues. This CDR3 reads CASSRKTGGAEAFF. The CDR3 region has the DNA TGTGCCAGCAGCCGGAAGACAGGGGGTGCTGAAGCTTTCTTT.

The genes are TRBV7-2 and TRBJ2-1; TRBD2 agrees at 9 bases. This CDR3 has 16 amino acids. Trimming cost V 3 bases and J 6 bases; bases outside gene matches: 9. Germline V gene lookup returns CDR1 SGHTA and CDR2 FQGNSA. CDR3 DNA sequence: TGTGCCAGCAGCTTCGGGACTAGCAGGGGGTTCAATGAGCAGTTCTTC. Its translation: CASSFGTSRGFNEQFF.

The gene calls are TRBV7-2 and TRBJ2-3, with TRBD2 matching 8 bases. Germline CDR1 SGHTA, CDR2 FQGNSA. V shed 5 bases and J 6 bases; nucleotides not matched to a gene: 10. The CDR3 is 15 residues long. The CDR3 region has the DNA TGTGCCAGCAGCCAATACCCGGGAGGGCTCGATACGCAGTATTTT. Translated: CASSQYPGGLDTQYF. Combining the CDR3 with reference TRBV7-2 and TRBJ2-3 gives the whole variable domain GAGVSQSPSNKVTEKGKDVELRCDPISGHTALYWYRQSLGQGLEFLIYFQGNSAPDKSGLPSDRFSAERTGGSVSTLTIQRTQQEDSAVYLCASSQYPGGLDTQYFGPGTRLTVL.

This sequence joins TRBV29-1 and TRBJ1-1; D perhaps matches TRBD1 (5 bases). V lost 3 bases to trimming and J lost 0 bases, with 11 bases between them. CDR3 length: 14 amino acids. CDR1 is SQVTM, CDR2 ANQGSEA, per germline. This chain's CDR3 is CSVDSGGLNTEAFF. Here the CDR3 DNA reads TGCAGCGTTGACAGCGGGGGTTTGAACACTGAAGCTTTCTTT.

The chain joins TRBV9 to TRBJ1-6; D is undetermined. Germline-derived CDR1 and CDR2 are SGDLS and YYNGEE. Trimming left V 0 bases short and J 7 bases short, with 8 bases between. CDR3 size: 14 residues. CDR3 in amino acids: CASSVGHGNSPLHF. The DNA of the CDR3 is TGTGCCAGCAGCGTAGGTCACGGAAATTCACCCCTCCACTTT.

V and J are TRBV6-5 and TRBJ2-2, with D possibly TRBD2 on 5 matching bases. The V gene's germline CDR1 is MNHEY and CDR2 SVGAGI. V was clipped by 6 bases and J by 2 bases, with 13 bases between them. This CDR3 has 15 residues. The CDR3 coding sequence is TGTGCCAGCAGGACCCTAAGCGGTAACACCGGGGAGCTGTTTTTT. This sequence encodes CASRTLSGNTGELFF.

In this sample, this clone turned up a few times. The chain couples TRBV14 to TRBJ2-7; possibly TRBD2 for D (6 bases). Between the trimmed V and J ends, which lost 0 bases and 4 bases, there was a span of 10 bases. CDR1 and CDR2 from the germline V gene are SGHDN and FVKESK. The CDR3 has 14 residues. CDR3 nucleotides: TGTGCCAGCAGCCAAGATGGAGGGGTTTACGAGCAGTACTTC. As protein: CASSQDGGVYEQYF.

J is TRBJ1-2 and V is TRBV5-1, with TRBD1 identical over 7 bases. The CDR3 has 13 amino acids. The ends lost 4 bases at V and 5 bases at J; junction bases unmatched: 5. Germline CDR1 SGHRS, CDR2 YFSETQ. CDR3 in amino acids: CASSVGTEYGYTF. The CDR3 bases are TGCGCCAGCAGCGTCGGGACAGAATATGGCTACACCTTC.

The V and J genes are TRBV19 and TRBJ2-1; D gene ambiguous. Trimming left V 5 bases short and J 5 bases short, with 10 bases between. The germline gives CDR1 LNHDA, CDR2 SQIVND (reference sequence). The CDR3 runs to 13 residues. In nucleotides, the CDR3 is TGTGCCAGTAGTCCGGACGCCAACAATGAGCAGTTCTTC. This gives the protein CASSPDANNEQFF.

The J gene is TRBJ1-6, the V gene TRBV6-6, with 8 bases that match TRBD1. The V and J ends lost 5 bases and 7 bases, in that order; junction bases with no gene match: 10. Germline CDR1 reads MNHNY; CDR2 reads SVGAGI (reference sequence). The CDR3 totals 16 residues. The CDR3: CASSPRGPNQNSPLHF. CDR3 DNA: TGTGCCAGCAGTCCCAGGGGGCCGAATCAGAATTCACCCCTCCACTTT.

The chain employs TRBV6-6 and TRBJ2-1; D is possibly TRBD2 (5 bases). The germline V and J ends were trimmed by 6 bases and 2 bases, with 14 bases remaining between them. The CDR3 is 15 amino acids. The germline V gene encodes CDR1 MNHNY and CDR2 SVGAGI (reference sequence). This chain's CDR3 is CASRMAGAAYNEQFF. Written as DNA, the CDR3 is TGTGCCAGCAGGATGGCGGGCGCCGCCTACAATGAGCAGTTCTTC.

This chain uses TRBV30 with TRBJ2-7; 10 bases match TRBD1. The CDR3 length is 14 residues. With V trimmed by 8 bases and J by 1 base, 8 bases remained unmatched. CDR1 and CDR2 from the germline V gene are GTSNPN and SVGIG (reference sequence). The CDR3 is CALDRQGASYEQYF. In DNA, the CDR3 is TGTGCCCTAGATAGACAGGGGGCTTCCTACGAGCAGTACTTC.

The sample holds a few counts of this clone. This chain connects TRBV12-5 to TRBJ2-5, with 9 bases aligning to TRBD1. The end of the DNA fits TRBJ2-7 better, so the J call may be wrong. In germline, CDR1 is LGHNT, CDR2 FRNRAP. This CDR3 spans 15 amino acids. In DNA, the CDR3 is TGTGCTAGTGGTTCCCTTGGGACAGGGACCTACGAGCAGTACTTC. Translating gives CASGSLGTGTYEQYF.

The rearrangement uses TRBV10-3 and TRBJ2-5; a weak D match, TRBD1 (5 bases). The CDR3 has 13 residues. The germline V gene has CDR1 ENHRY and CDR2 SYGVKD. V shed 4 bases and J shed 3 bases, with 9 bases lying between them. In DNA, the CDR3 is TGTGCCATCAGTGCCGGCAGGGAAGAGACCCAGTACTTC. This gives the protein CAISAGREETQYF.

This clone was picked up many times. V gene TRBV6-1 combines with J gene TRBJ2-7, with unresolved D. Trimming removed 4 bases from V and 3 bases from J, with 16 bases in between. The CDR3 runs to 15 residues. CDR1 and CDR2 from the germline V gene are MNHNS and SASEGT. The CDR3 sequence is CASSGQRTNRYEQYF. The DNA for the CDR3 is TGTGCCAGCAGTGGACAAAGGACGAACCGCTACGAGCAGTACTTC.

This clone has just one count. The chain has TRBV7-3 and TRBJ1-1, with D maybe TRBD1 (5 bases). Per germline, CDR1 SGHTA and CDR2 FQGTGA. This CDR3 has 15 residues. V gave up 5 bases and J gave up 2 bases, with 15 bases separating them. The CDR3 sequence is CASSLDPGPNTEAFF. The CDR3 region has the DNA TGTGCCAGCAGCCTCGACCCGGGGCCCAACACTGAAGCTTTCTTT.

The sample holds one count of this clone. CDR3: CASSQAREQYF. The CDR3, as DNA: TGTGCCAGCAGCCAAGCGAGAGAGCAGTACTTC. The V gene is TRBV14, the J gene TRBJ2-7, with D hard to call. Germline V gene data show CDR1 as SGHDN and CDR2 as FVKESK. Trimming stripped 1 base from V and 7 bases from J, with 5 bases between. The CDR3 length is 11 residues.

V is TRBV15 and J is TRBJ2-3; a weak D match, TRBD2 (7 bases). The germline V gene has CDR1 LNHNV and CDR2 YYDKDF (reference sequence). V shed 0 bases and J shed 1 base, with 17 bases lying between them. There are 18 residues in the CDR3. The CDR3 DNA reads as TGTGCCACCAGCAGAGATCCTTGGGGGGGGCAAGGCACAGATACGCAGTATTTT. This translates into CATSRDPWGGQGTDTQYF.

The chain couples TRBV4-3 to TRBJ2-7, with D maybe TRBD1 (6 bases). CDR3 length equals 16 residues. Germline V gene sequence: CDR1 LGHNA, CDR2 YSLEER. Between the trimmed V and J ends, which lost 3 bases and 2 bases, there was a span of 17 bases. CDR3 nucleotides: TGCGCCAGCAGCCAGATGCTTACAGGGAGTGCCTACGAGCAGTACTTC. Amino acids: CASSQMLTGSAYEQYF.

The gene calls are TRBV15 and TRBJ1-2; D might be TRBD1 (5 bases). This CDR3 has 15 amino acids. The V gene's germline CDR1 is LNHNV and CDR2 YYDKDF (reference sequence). The germline V and J ends were trimmed by 5 bases and 2 bases, with 15 bases remaining between them. In nucleotides, the CDR3 is TGTGCCACCAGCGAGGGACTTCCCTCGAACTATGGCTACACCTTC. Translating gives CATSEGLPSNYGYTF.

The chain recombines TRBV25-1 with TRBJ2-4; 15 bases fit TRBD2. V was pared by 4 bases and J by 7 bases, with 2 bases of the junction left unmatched. Per germline, CDR1 MGHDK and CDR2 SYGVNS. The length of the CDR3 is 15 residues. CDR3 sequence: CASSAGTSGGNIQYF. As DNA, the CDR3 is TGTGCCAGCAGTGCCGGGACTAGCGGGGGGAACATTCAGTACTTC.

Only a few counts were recorded for this clone. The chain's CDR3 is CASSPIGGTGANVLTF. The CDR3 DNA reads TGTGCCAGCAGCCCAATAGGAGGGACTGGGGCCAACGTCCTGACTTTC. The V gene is TRBV7-3, the J gene TRBJ2-6; D is perhaps TRBD2 (6 bases). With 5 bases removed from V and 2 bases from J, the gap between germline ends came to 13 bases. Germline V gene data show CDR1 as SGHTA and CDR2 as FQGTGA. CDR3 length equals 16 residues.